What follows are 23 T cell receptor beta chains derived from one specimen sequenced in a study of blood T cells in healthy people across ages. Next came a second PCR, run for about 7 to 12 cycles, which used a sample-barcoded 5' primer along with a J-beta primer mix. MiXCR, run by TCRdb on the 5' RACE reads, gives a single entry per CDR3 protein. The sample holds 1.4 million or so distinct CDR3 sequences, approximately 42% seen once. Input material: blood. These receptors originate from a woman aged 18-29 years in good health.

This clonotype was seen a few times. The chain uses TRBV29-1 and TRBJ1-2, with D perhaps matching TRBD1 (6 bases). CDR1 SQVTM and CDR2 ANQGSEA come from the germline V gene. The V and J ends lost 3 bases and 7 bases respectively, with 15 bases between them. The CDR3 extends over 13 amino acids. The CDR3 here is CSVDSWGAVGYTF. The DNA of the CDR3 is TGCAGCGTTGACAGTTGGGGGGCGGTTGGCTACACCTTC.

The chain couples TRBV29-1 to TRBJ1-4; D unresolved. V was pared by 7 bases and J by 7 bases, with 19 bases between. Per germline, CDR1 SQVTM and CDR2 ANQGSEA. The CDR3 is made up of 14 amino acids. CDR3 residues: CSAADLDPAEKLFF. CDR3 nucleotides: TGCAGCGCTGCGGACTTAGATCCAGCTGAAAAACTGTTTTTT.

The chain is built from TRBV7-9 and TRBJ1-3; D is unclear. Germline V gene data show CDR1 as SEHNR and CDR2 as FQNEAQ (reference sequence). The CDR3 has 14 amino acids. V dropped 3 bases and J dropped 4 bases, with 10 bases sitting between them. The CDR3 region is CASSFLDPGNTIYF. CDR3 nucleotides: TGTGCCAGCAGCTTTTTAGATCCAGGAAACACCATATATTTT. Based on the CDR3 plus reference TRBV7-9 and TRBJ1-3, the full variable domain is DTGVSQNPRHKITKRGQNVTFRCDPISEHNRLYWYRQTLGQGPEFLTYFQNEAQLEKSRLLSDRFSAERPKGSFSTLEIQRTEQGDSAMYLCASSFLDPGNTIYFGEGSWLTVV.

V is TRBV20-1 and J is TRBJ1-5, with D possibly matching TRBD1 (5 bases). Deletions cut 0 bases from V and 5 bases from J, with 14 bases between. CDR1 and CDR2 (germline): DFQATT, SNEGSKA (reference sequence). This CDR3 contains 15 residues. The CDR3 nucleotides are TGCAGTGCTAGAGATCTGGGGCAGGGCTATCAGCCCCAGCATTTT. It codes for CSARDLGQGYQPQHF.

This clonotype was counted a few times. The chain has TRBV3-1 and TRBJ1-6; D call uncertain. V gave up 9 bases and J gave up 0 bases, with 6 bases separating them. The V gene's germline CDR1 is LGHDT and CDR2 YNNKEL (reference sequence). This CDR3 comprises 13 residues. In DNA form, the CDR3 reads TGTGCCAGGGGATGCTCCTATAATTCACCCCTCCACTTT. Translating it yields CARGCSYNSPLHF.

The genes are TRBV20-1 and TRBJ1-2, with D unresolved. From germline, CDR1 is DFQATT and CDR2 SNEGSKA (reference sequence). Trimming shortened V by 6 bases and J by 7 bases, and 12 bases separated the two germline ends. CDR3 length: 11 residues. The CDR3 region has the DNA TGCAGTGCCCTCTCACCGTTTGGCTACACCTTC. As protein: CSALSPFGYTF.

The chain couples TRBV3-1 to TRBJ2-5; D might be TRBD2 (5 bases). Germline V lookup: CDR1 LGHDT, CDR2 YNNKEL (reference sequence). This CDR3 is built from 13 residues. V was trimmed by 2 bases and J by 5 bases, leaving 9 bases between them. CDR3 sequence: CASSQRGSETQYF. CDR3 nucleotide sequence: TGTGCCAGCAGCCAACGGGGATCGGAGACCCAGTACTTC.

This rearrangement joins TRBV7-9 to TRBJ2-5; D is possibly TRBD2 (5 bases). From germline, CDR1 is SEHNR and CDR2 FQNEAQ (reference sequence). This CDR3 is 16 amino acids long. V lost 3 bases to trimming and J lost 5 bases, with 19 bases between them. CDR3 amino acids: CASSFFLVNSGETQYF. In DNA, the CDR3 is TGTGCCAGCAGCTTTTTTCTGGTAAACTCGGGGGAGACCCAGTACTTC.

This clonotype has only a few counts. The chain carries TRBV20-1 and TRBJ2-5, with D hard to call. Trimming stripped 2 bases from V and 5 bases from J, with 3 bases between. The CDR3 loop spans 10 amino acids. Germline V gene data show CDR1 as DFQATT and CDR2 as SNEGSKA (reference sequence). In DNA, the CDR3 is TGCAGTGCTAGAAAGGAGACCCAGTACTTC. Amino acids: CSARKETQYF.

This clonotype turned up a few times. The chain couples TRBV4-3 to TRBJ2-2; a weak D match, TRBD1 (5 bases). The germline V gene encodes CDR1 LGHNA and CDR2 YSLEER. The V gene lost 3 bases and the J gene lost 5 bases, with 10 bases spanning the gap. The CDR3 length is 14 residues. The CDR3 protein is CASSHSGITGELFF. CDR3 in DNA: TGCGCCAGCAGCCACTCAGGGATTACCGGGGAGCTGTTTTTT.

This rearrangement joins TRBV27 to TRBJ1-2, with D possibly TRBD1 on 6 matching bases. Per germline, CDR1 MNHEY and CDR2 SMNVEV (reference sequence). V was trimmed by 8 bases and J by 4 bases, leaving 17 bases between them. This CDR3 has 14 residues. CDR3 region: CASAPRGAPYGYTF. In nucleotides, the CDR3 is TGTGCCAGCGCACCTCGGGGGGCCCCCTATGGCTACACCTTC.

This clonotype was counted a few times. The gene calls are TRBV5-1 and TRBJ2-3; the match to TRBD1 covers 8 bases. The germline CDR1 and CDR2 sequences are SGHRS and YFSETQ. This CDR3 has 15 residues. V shed 4 bases, J shed 2 bases, and the junction held 6 bases outside the gene matches. DNA of the CDR3: TGCGCCAGCAGCGCCACAGGGGGGCCCACAGATACGCAGTATTTT. The encoded protein is CASSATGGPTDTQYF.

This chain uses TRBV7-2 with TRBJ2-1, with D possibly being TRBD2 (5 bases). Trimming left V 2 bases short and J 4 bases short, with 15 bases between. Germline V gene lookup returns CDR1 SGHTA and CDR2 FQGNSA. The CDR3 sequence is 16 residues long. CDR3 sequence: CASSLQAGLFYNEQFF. CDR3 DNA: TGTGCCAGCAGCTTACAAGCAGGACTTTTTTACAATGAGCAGTTCTTC.

The V call is TRBV29-1, the J call TRBJ1-4, with 10 bases aligning to TRBD1. Germline CDR1 SQVTM, CDR2 ANQGSEA. The CDR3 is made up of 17 amino acids. J gave up 8 bases and V 6 bases, and 18 bases lay outside the gene matches. The chain's CDR3 is CSVSGGQGEGNKEKLFF. The CDR3 DNA is TGCAGCGTCTCCGGTGGACAGGGGGAGGGGAATAAGGAAAAACTGTTTTTT.

This clonotype showed up just once. The genes are TRBV7-2 and TRBJ2-4; D unclear. The V end lost 0 bases, the J end lost 0 bases, and 15 bases lay between the germline ends. CDR1 is SGHTA, CDR2 FQGNSA, per germline. The length of the CDR3 is 18 residues. The CDR3 spells CASSLAKAAELAKNIQYF. The DNA of the CDR3 is TGTGCCAGCAGCTTAGCCAAGGCAGCCGAACTAGCCAAAAACATTCAGTACTTC.

The J gene is TRBJ2-1, the V gene TRBV7-9; D possibly matches TRBD1 or TRBD2 (5 bases each). The CDR3 is 16 residues long. Germline V lookup: CDR1 SEHNR, CDR2 FQNEAQ (reference sequence). V shed 5 bases and J shed 2 bases, with 16 bases lying between them. CDR3 region: CASSPRRGGAYNEQFF. The CDR3 bases are TGTGCCAGCAGCCCTCGGCGTGGGGGTGCCTACAATGAGCAGTTCTTC.

The rearrangement joins TRBV27 to TRBJ2-1; perhaps TRBD1 as D (5 bases). In germline, CDR1 is MNHEY, CDR2 SMNVEV (reference sequence). V shed 2 bases and J shed 0 bases, with 14 bases lying between them. The length of the CDR3 is 17 residues. The CDR3 region has the DNA TGTGCCAGCAGTTTAAGGGCACTCAGGGCCTCCTACAATGAGCAGTTCTTC. Its translation is CASSLRALRASYNEQFF.

This clonotype came up a few times. The rearrangement joins TRBV20-1 to TRBJ2-3; D gene uncertain. The germline V gene encodes CDR1 DFQATT and CDR2 SNEGSKA (reference sequence). Trimming stripped 6 bases from V and 1 base from J, with 14 bases between. The length of the CDR3 is 14 residues. The DNA for the CDR3 is TGCAGTGCCACCGACCCCCAGGGCACAGATACGCAGTATTTT. It is translated as CSATDPQGTDTQYF.

The chain has TRBV9 and TRBJ2-1; D call uncertain. The DNA end is a closer match to TRBJ2-7, so the J assignment may be wrong. The length of the CDR3 is 15 residues. The germline V gene has CDR1 SGDLS and CDR2 YYNGEE. The CDR3 loop is CASSARLYSYNEQYF. CDR3 in DNA: TGTGCCAGCAGTGCCCGACTGTACTCCTACAATGAGCAGTACTTC.

The chain joins TRBV28 to TRBJ1-3; 12 bases are a match to TRBD1. The V gene end was trimmed by 3 bases and the J gene end by 8 bases; junction bases not matched to a gene: 8. The CDR3 has 16 residues. Germline loops: CDR1 MDHEN, CDR2 SYDVKM. As DNA, the CDR3 is TGTGCCAGCAGTTTCAGGGGACAGGGGGCCGTAGACACCATATATTTT. Its protein product is CASSFRGQGAVDTIYF.

A few counts support this clonotype. The V and J genes are TRBV7-6 and TRBJ2-4; D is perhaps TRBD2 (6 bases). The CDR3 loop spans 15 amino acids. The V end was cut by 5 bases, the J end by 0 bases, with 11 bases between. Germline CDR1 and CDR2: SGHVS and FNYEAQ. In DNA, the CDR3 is TGTGCCAGCAGCCTACCGGGACTAGCCAAAAACATTCAGTACTTC. As protein: CASSLPGLAKNIQYF.

The rearrangement links TRBV7-9 to TRBJ1-1; 7 bases agree with TRBD1. V gave up 5 bases and J gave up 7 bases; unmatched junction bases: 7. CDR1 and CDR2 (germline): SEHNR, FQNEAQ (reference sequence). The CDR3 spans 13 residues. This chain's CDR3 is CASSEKGAGEAFF. As DNA, the CDR3 is TGTGCCAGCAGCGAAAAGGGGGCCGGTGAAGCTTTCTTT.

V gene TRBV12-3 or TRBV12-4 combines with J gene TRBJ1-4; 9 nucleotides line up with TRBD1. The CDR3 totals 15 residues. V gave up 8 bases and J gave up 8 bases; unmatched junction bases: 12. This CDR3 is CASVRTGAGGEKLFF. In nucleotides, the CDR3 is TGTGCCAGCGTTCGGACAGGGGCCGGAGGGGAAAAACTGTTTTTT.